The present entry profiles one T cell receptor (beta chain) with its context. No antigen is known for it. The record originates from a study of cytotoxic CD8 clonotypes in ibrutinib-treated CLL. Study-wide findings and caveats: There were few public clonotypes, and on treatment they contracted or stayed stable.

V lost 0 bases and J lost 8, with 4 bases in between. CDR3 length: 10 residues. Per the germline V gene, CDR1 is DFQATT and CDR2 is SNEGSKA (reference sequence). The method was immunoSEQ multiplex PCR; TCRdb's version includes in-frame clones alone and lacks a portion of them. The sample lists 250,000 to 350,000 clones, around 77% seen once, with roughly 5.7% in the top ten. The chain employs TRBV20-1 and TRBJ1-1; D is undetermined. The source material was PBMCs, sampled at disease progression, from a patient treated with ibrutinib. This receptor was obtained from a human donor with chronic lymphocytic leukemia. In DNA form, the CDR3 reads TGCAGTGCTAGAGACCAAGAAGCTTTCTTT. Encoded protein: CSARDQEAFF.